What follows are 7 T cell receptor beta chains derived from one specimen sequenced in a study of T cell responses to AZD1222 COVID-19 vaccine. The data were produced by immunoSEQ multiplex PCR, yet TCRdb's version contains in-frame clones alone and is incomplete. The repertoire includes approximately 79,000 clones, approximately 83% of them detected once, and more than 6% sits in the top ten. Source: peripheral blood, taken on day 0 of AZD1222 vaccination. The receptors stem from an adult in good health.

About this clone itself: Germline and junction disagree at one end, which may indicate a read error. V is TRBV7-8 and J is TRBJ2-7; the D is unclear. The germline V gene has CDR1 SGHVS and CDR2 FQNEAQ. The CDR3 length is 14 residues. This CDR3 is CASTLRLGSYEQYF. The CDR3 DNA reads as TGTGCCAGCACCTTAAGGCTAGGCTCCTACGAGCAGTACTTC.

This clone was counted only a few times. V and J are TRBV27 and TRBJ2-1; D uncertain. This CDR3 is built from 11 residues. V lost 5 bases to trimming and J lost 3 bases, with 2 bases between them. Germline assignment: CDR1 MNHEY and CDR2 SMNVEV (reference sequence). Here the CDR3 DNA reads TGTGCCAGCAGTGACTACAATGAGCAGTTCTTC. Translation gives CASSDYNEQFF.

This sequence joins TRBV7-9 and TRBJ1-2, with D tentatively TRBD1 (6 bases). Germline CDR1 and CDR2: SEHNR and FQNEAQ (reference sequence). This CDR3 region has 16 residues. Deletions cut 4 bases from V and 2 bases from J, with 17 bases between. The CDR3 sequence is CASSSGTGTTNYGYTF. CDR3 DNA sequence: TGTGCCAGCAGCTCAGGTACCGGGACAACAAACTATGGCTACACCTTC. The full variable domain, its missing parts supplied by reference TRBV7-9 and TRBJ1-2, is DTGVSQNPRHKITKRGQNVTFRCDPISEHNRLYWYRQTLGQGPEFLTYFQNEAQLEKSRLLSDRFSAERPKGSFSTLEIQRTEQGDSAMYLCASSSGTGTTNYGYTFGSGTRLTVV.

CDR3 protein: CASSVGGFPTDTQYF. The CDR3 DNA is TGTGCCAGCAGCGTAGGCGGGTTCCCCACAGATACGCAGTATTTT. The rearrangement links TRBV9 to TRBJ2-3; D is possibly TRBD2 (5 bases). Germline CDR1 is SGDLS and CDR2 is YYNGEE. This CDR3 is 15 amino acids long. Trimming took 0 bases from V and 2 from J, leaving 10 bases between them.

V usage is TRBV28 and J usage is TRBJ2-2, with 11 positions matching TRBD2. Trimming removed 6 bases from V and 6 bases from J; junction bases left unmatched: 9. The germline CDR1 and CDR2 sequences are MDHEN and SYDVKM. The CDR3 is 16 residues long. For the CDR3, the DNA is TGTGCCAGCAGACTCAGACTAGCGGGGTCGGCCGGGGAGCTGTTTTTT. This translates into CASRLRLAGSAGELFF. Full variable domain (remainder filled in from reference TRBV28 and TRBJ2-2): DVKVTQSSRYLVKRTGEKVFLECVQDMDHENMFWYRQDPGLGLRLIYFSYDVKMKEKGDIPEGYSVSREKKERFSLILESASTNQTSMYLCASRLRLAGSAGELFFGEGSRLTVL.

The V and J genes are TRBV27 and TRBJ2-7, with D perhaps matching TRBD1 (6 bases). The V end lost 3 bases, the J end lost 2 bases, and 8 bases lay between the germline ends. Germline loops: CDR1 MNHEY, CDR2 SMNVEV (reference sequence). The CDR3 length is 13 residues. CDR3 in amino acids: CASSLGATYEQYF. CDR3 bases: TGTGCCAGCAGTTTGGGGGCGACCTACGAGCAGTACTTC.

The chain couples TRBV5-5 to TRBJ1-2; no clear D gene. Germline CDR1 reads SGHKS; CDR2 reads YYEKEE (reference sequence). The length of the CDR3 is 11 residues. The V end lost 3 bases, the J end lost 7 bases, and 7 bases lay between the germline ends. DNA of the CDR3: TGTGCCAGCAGCTGGGATGGTGGCTACACCTTC. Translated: CASSWDGGYTF.